The sequence of this T cell receptor (beta chain) was determined in a study of human T cells and chemical hapten exposure. Background on the study: Small volume differences among pooled libraries mainly caused per-sample TCR yield variation. Overall study findings and caveats: The study found that PT1 expanded TCR counts correlated positively with patch test score.

This clonotype was seen ten or more times. Its antigen is not identified. Time point noted: pre-sensitization, week 0. As for treatment: therapeutic diphenylcyclopropenone sensitization with weekly scalp DPC. Original analysis: Sample TCR totals centred on a median of approximately 100,000, ranging about 20,000 to 690,600. TCRdb called the RACE reads again in MiXCR, with one record for every CDR3 protein. TCRdb, not the authors, supplied the V and J calls. Among roughly 250,000 distinct CDR3 sequences, 8.6% were seen once, and the ten largest hold roughly 2.5%. This CDR3 is 13 amino acids long. V was pared by 8 bases and J by 1 base, with 1 base of the junction left unmatched. Germline CDR1 and CDR2: MNHEY and SMNVEV (reference sequence).

Sequenced here: whole blood, sampled in connection with sensitization to the hapten diphenylcyclopropenone (DPC). This clonotype originated in a woman in her thirties or forties with alopecia areata. Some clones in this sample may be carry-over from other donors' samples. V gene TRBV27 combines with J gene TRBJ2-3; 9 bases agree with TRBD2. The CDR3 protein is CASQREGTDTQYF. DNA for the CDR3: TGTGCCAGCCAGCGGGAGGGCACAGATACGCAGTATTTT.